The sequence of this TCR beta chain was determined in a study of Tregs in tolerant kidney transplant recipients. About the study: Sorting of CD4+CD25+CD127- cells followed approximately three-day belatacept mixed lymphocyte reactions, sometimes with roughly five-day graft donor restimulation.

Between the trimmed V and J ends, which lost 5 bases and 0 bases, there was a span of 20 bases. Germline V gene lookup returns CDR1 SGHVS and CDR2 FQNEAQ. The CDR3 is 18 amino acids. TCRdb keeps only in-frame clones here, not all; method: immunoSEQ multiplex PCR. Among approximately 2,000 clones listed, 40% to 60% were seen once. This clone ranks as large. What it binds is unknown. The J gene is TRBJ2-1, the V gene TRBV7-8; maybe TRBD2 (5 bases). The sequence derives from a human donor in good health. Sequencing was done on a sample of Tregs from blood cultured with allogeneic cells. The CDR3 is CASSLTTRVASSYNEQFF. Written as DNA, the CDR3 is TGTGCCAGCAGCCTTACCACGAGGGTAGCCAGCTCCTACAATGAGCAGTTCTTC.